The 15 T cell receptor beta chains reported below all come from one sample, sequenced in a study of CD8 T cells in Susac syndrome. RNA totalling roughly 0.45 to 1 ug underwent reverse transcription with random hexamers. TCRdb analysed the immunoSEQ multiplex PCR reads with MiXCR anew, one entry per CDR3 protein. The top ten hold 0.075% to 0.095% of the sample, which has 230,000 or so distinct CDR3 sequences, approximately 95% seen once. The specimen sequenced was CD4+ T cells from PBMCs. These receptors were taken from a human donor with multiple sclerosis.

The gene calls are TRBV29-1 and TRBJ2-4, with D unresolved. V was trimmed by 4 bases and J by 0 bases, leaving 4 bases between them. CDR1 is SQVTM, CDR2 ANQGSEA, per germline. This CDR3 comprises 12 residues. DNA for the CDR3: TGCAGCGTTGGGGTAGCCAAAAACATTCAGTACTTC. It encodes CSVGVAKNIQYF.

This chain uses TRBV27 with TRBJ2-5; D is ambiguous. Between the trimmed V and J ends, which lost 8 bases and 4 bases, there was a span of 17 bases. This CDR3 comprises 14 residues. CDR1 is MNHEY and CDR2 is SMNVEV in the germline V gene (reference sequence). CDR3 nucleotides: TGTGCCAGCCTCTCAACCTCCGCCGGAGAGACCCAGTACTTC. The encoded protein is CASLSTSAGETQYF.

The CDR3 coding sequence is TGTGCCAGCAGCGTAGATTTGGAGAACACTGAAGCTTTCTTT. Protein: CASSVDLENTEAFF. The chain links TRBV9 to TRBJ1-1; D call uncertain. V was cut by 0 bases and J by 1 base, with 7 bases left in between. Germline V CDR1 and CDR2: SGDLS, YYNGEE. This CDR3 is 14 amino acids long.

The genes are TRBV7-8 and TRBJ2-3; 8 bases fit TRBD1. This CDR3 comprises 14 residues. In germline, CDR1 is SGHVS, CDR2 FQNEAQ. Germline trimming cut 8 bases from V and 3 bases from J; bases unmatched to any gene: 7. DNA for the CDR3: TGTGCCAGCGGGGTCCAGGGGGCAACAGATACGCAGTATTTT. Translation gives CASGVQGATDTQYF.

This chain connects TRBV20-1 to TRBJ1-1; D is undetermined. The germline V and J ends were trimmed by 5 bases and 1 base, with 8 bases remaining between them. CDR1 is DFQATT, CDR2 SNEGSKA, per germline (reference sequence). The length of the CDR3 is 12 residues. CDR3 DNA: TGCAGTGCTGACAAGGGGAACACTGAAGCTTTCTTT. Protein product: CSADKGNTEAFF.

The chain combines TRBV20-1 with TRBJ2-2; no clear D gene. The V end lost 0 bases, the J end lost 7 bases, and 6 bases lay between the germline ends. The V gene's germline CDR1 is DFQATT and CDR2 SNEGSKA (reference sequence). This CDR3 contains 12 residues. CDR3 residues: CSAREGGGELFF. CDR3 in DNA: TGCAGTGCTAGAGAGGGTGGCGGGGAGCTGTTTTTT.

The chain has TRBV6-5 and TRBJ1-2, with D unclear. The V and J ends lost 1 base and 7 bases respectively, with 1 base between them. Germline V CDR1 and CDR2: MNHEY, SVGAGI. The CDR3 has 10 amino acids. The DNA of the CDR3 is TGTGCCAGCAGTTACTTTGGCTACACCTTC. Its translation is CASSYFGYTF.

The rearrangement links TRBV30 to TRBJ1-1; TRBD1 agrees at 9 bases. V gave up 4 bases and J gave up 5 bases; unmatched junction bases: 5. CDR3 length: 13 residues. Germline V gene lookup returns CDR1 GTSNPN and CDR2 SVGIG (reference sequence). The CDR3 bases are TGTGCCTGGAAGGGGGACAGGGTTACTGAAGCTTTCTTT. It codes for CAWKGDRVTEAFF.

The V and J genes are TRBV28 and TRBJ2-1; TRBD2 agrees at 10 bases. Germline CDR1 is MDHEN and CDR2 is SYDVKM. Trimming removed 3 bases from V and 8 bases from J; junction bases left unmatched: 10. The CDR3 length is 16 residues. The CDR3 coding sequence is TGTGCCAGCAGTTTTGCCCCTAGCGGGAGTAGGGATGAGCAGTTCTTC. This sequence encodes CASSFAPSGSRDEQFF.

The chain carries TRBV29-1 and TRBJ2-7, with TRBD2 matching over 11 bases. V lost 4 bases to trimming and J lost 4 bases; unmatched junction nucleotides: 9. The V gene's germline CDR1 is SQVTM and CDR2 ANQGSEA. The CDR3 consists of 15 residues. The CDR3 reads CSVGSGRAPSYEQYF. In DNA, the CDR3 is TGCAGCGTTGGTAGCGGGAGGGCCCCATCTTACGAGCAGTACTTC.

The chain carries TRBV12-3 or TRBV12-4 and TRBJ2-6; D not certain. The CDR3 is made up of 16 amino acids. V was cut by 6 bases and J by 0 bases, with 12 bases left in between. The CDR3: CASRPDGRSGANVLTF. CDR3 DNA sequence: TGTGCCAGCAGACCCGACGGACGCTCTGGGGCCAACGTCCTGACTTTC.

The chain has TRBV20-1 and TRBJ2-3, with TRBD1 matching over 7 bases. J lost 6 bases, V lost 4 bases, and 7 bases had no gene match. CDR1 is DFQATT and CDR2 is SNEGSKA in the germline V gene (reference sequence). This CDR3 has 13 amino acids. The CDR3 sequence: CSAKEQGRDTQYF. The CDR3 DNA reads TGCAGTGCTAAAGAACAGGGGCGGGATACGCAGTATTTT.

V and J are TRBV30 and TRBJ2-1; either TRBD1 or TRBD2 may fit D (7 bases each). Germline values: CDR1 GTSNPN, CDR2 SVGIG (reference sequence). V was shortened by 2 bases and J by 10 bases, with 21 bases between the two germline ends. The CDR3 contains 15 residues. CDR3 coding DNA: TGTGCCTGGAGTCCCCCAGGGAGGGGGCTATTCGAGCAGTTCTTC. Protein: CAWSPPGRGLFEQFF.

V usage is TRBV29-1 and J usage is TRBJ1-1; TRBD1 matches at 7 bases. The germline V gene has CDR1 SQVTM and CDR2 ANQGSEA. The trim removed 6 bases at V and 0 bases at J, leaving 7 bases unmatched. CDR3 size: 14 residues. The DNA for the CDR3 is TGCAGCGTGGCCAGGGGGGGGTTGAACACTGAAGCTTTCTTT. Its protein is CSVARGGLNTEAFF.

This clonotype came up once. The chain links TRBV19 to TRBJ1-5; D gene ambiguous. The ends were cut back, 2 bases at V and 4 bases at J, with 3 bases in the middle. Looked up from germline, CDR1 is LNHDA and CDR2 is SQIVND (reference sequence). CDR3 size: 12 residues. The CDR3 DNA sequence: TGTGCCAGTAGTATACAGAATCAGCCCCAGCATTTT. Protein: CASSIQNQPQHF.